The clone carrying this TCR beta chain was seen repeatedly, ten times or more. Its antigen is currently unknown. Time point defined: patch test 1, 2 weeks after DPC sensitization. As to treatment: therapeutic diphenylcyclopropenone sensitization with weekly scalp DPC. Total RNA came from unfractionated whole blood. The germline V gene has CDR1 LNHDA and CDR2 SQIVND (reference sequence). This CDR3 contains 13 residues. The V end lost 5 bases, the J end lost 2 bases, and 9 bases lay between the germline ends. The data stem from a study of human T cells and chemical hapten exposure. Overall study context: Patients, a majority of them female, were diagnosed with alopecia areata, totalis or universalis.

General study findings and limits: Correlating positively with patch test score were the PT1 expanded TCR counts.

TCRdb used MiXCR to reprocess the RACE reads, holding one entry per CDR3 protein. The table includes about 83,000 distinct CDR3 sequences, around 7.8% detected once. V is TRBV19 and J is TRBJ1-2; D is unresolved. The sequence derives from a young woman with alopecia areata. Some clones in this sample may be carry-over from other donors' samples. Sample: whole blood, taken in connection with sensitization to the hapten diphenylcyclopropenone (DPC). CDR3 sequence reads: CASSDRVNYGYTF. In DNA, the CDR3 is TGTGCCAGTAGTGATCGGGTGAACTATGGCTACACCTTC.